The T cell receptor beta chain under discussion was sequenced for a study of Ad26.COV2.S vaccination and SARS-CoV-2 variants. Treatment given: some 20 received Ad26.COV2.S at low or high dose, single or two shots; several received placebo; per-sample allocation not given. Sampling occurred on day 63 after the first vaccine or placebo injection. The V gene lost 1 base and the J gene lost 5 bases, with 8 bases spanning the gap. The CDR3 contains 13 residues. Germline CDR1 SGHAT, CDR2 FQNNGV. The data were produced by immunoSEQ multiplex PCR, yet TCRdb's version contains in-frame clones alone and is incomplete. The table has approximately 280,000 clones, about 90% seen once; the top ten hold about 3.1%.

The clonotype was recovered from a person between 18 and 65 years old who received the Ad26.COV2.S COVID-19 vaccine or a placebo. Sample: peripheral blood, taken in a trial of Ad26.COV2.S vaccine versus placebo. The rearrangement uses TRBV11-2 and TRBJ1-1; TRBD1 is a possible D gene (5 bases). The chain's CDR3 is CASSLARETEAFF. In DNA, the CDR3 is TGTGCCAGCAGCTTAGCCAGGGAAACTGAAGCTTTCTTT. The full variable domain, completed using reference TRBV11-2 and TRBJ1-1, is EAGVAQSPRYKIIEKRQSVAFWCNPISGHATLYWYQQILGQGPKLLIQFQNNGVVDDSQLPKDRFSAERLKGVDSTLKIQPAKLEDSAVYLCASSLARETEAFFGQGTRLTVV.